The following is a TCR beta chain sequence with its context. This sample is drawn from a study of technical replicates of blood from a handful of donors. The CDR3 is 15 residues long. V dropped 7 bases and J dropped 5 bases, with 17 bases sitting between them. Germline V gene lookup returns CDR1 SGHTA and CDR2 FQGTGA. The assay was immunoSEQ multiplex PCR, and TCRdb's table has in-frame clones only and misses some. The sample records approximately 81,000 clones, almost 96% being singletons. Sequenced material: T cells isolated from PBMCs. V usage is TRBV7-3 and J usage is TRBJ1-4; TRBD1 is a possible D gene (5 bases). The sequence came from a human donor in good health. In DNA form, the CDR3 reads TGTGCCAGCACCGCGGGAAGCGGGACGAATGAAAAACTGTTTTTT. As protein: CASTAGSGTNEKLFF.